This is a list of T cell receptor beta chains from one sample in a study of a mutant IDH1 vaccine in newly diagnosed glioma. For these receptors, no antigen is known. The method was immunoSEQ multiplex PCR; TCRdb's version includes in-frame clones alone and lacks a portion of them. The sample includes about 120,000 clones, 80% of them seen just once. Sequences were derived from PBMCs, sampled from a glioma patient whose treatment included an IDH1 peptide vaccine. The receptors originated from a man between 35 and 55 years old with glioma. CDR3s include the opening cysteine and the closing phenylalanine or tryptophan. Each record gives: clone size, V gene, D gene, J gene, CDR3 length, CDR3 DNA, CDR3 protein. The D gene is left open where the match is weak. A clone size is listed for some rows: how often the clone was seen (once, few, many), or a class if it is expanded.

clone_size: NA
v_call: TRBV6-9
d_call: TRBD1
j_call: TRBJ2-2
cdr3_length: 14
cdr3_nt: TGTGCCAGCAGTAAGACAGGGGGAACGGGGGAGCTGTTTTTT
cdr3_aa: CASSKTGGTGELFF

clone_size: NA
v_call: TRBV20-1
d_call: NA
j_call: TRBJ1-6
cdr3_length: 10
cdr3_nt: TGCAGTGCTGGCCCTTCACCCCTCCACTTT
cdr3_aa: CSAGPSPLHF

clone_size: NA
v_call: TRBV15
d_call: TRBD1
j_call: TRBJ1-3
cdr3_length: 16
cdr3_nt: TGTGCCACCAGCAGAGGGGGACAGGGGTATGGAAACACCATATATTTT
cdr3_aa: CATSRGGQGYGNTIYF

clone_size: NA
v_call: TRBV2
d_call: NA
j_call: TRBJ2-5
cdr3_length: 13
cdr3_nt: TGTGCCAGCAGAGTCGCGCGGTTAGAGACCCAGTACTTC
cdr3_aa: CASRVARLETQYF

clone_size: NA
v_call: TRBV6-1
d_call: NA
j_call: TRBJ2-7
cdr3_length: 14
cdr3_nt: TGTGCCAGCAGTGAAGGGAACCCACTCCTCGAGCAGTACTTC
cdr3_aa: CASSEGNPLLEQYF

clone_size: NA
v_call: TRBV4-3
d_call: TRBD2
j_call: TRBJ2-2
cdr3_length: 18
cdr3_nt: TGCGCCAGCTCTCCCGGGTTTAGGAACACCGGGGGGACCGGGGAGCTGTTTTTT
cdr3_aa: CASSPGFRNTGGTGELFF

clone_size: NA
v_call: TRBV19
d_call: NA
j_call: TRBJ2-6
cdr3_length: 15
cdr3_nt: TGTGCCAGTAAGGTTCTGAGTTCTGGGGCCAACGTCCTGACTTTC
cdr3_aa: CASKVLSSGANVLTF

clone_size: NA
v_call: TRBV6-1
d_call: NA
j_call: TRBJ2-3
cdr3_length: 12
cdr3_nt: TGTGCCAGCAGTGTTAGCACAGATACGCAGTATTTT
cdr3_aa: CASSVSTDTQYF

clone_size: NA
v_call: TRBV11-3
d_call: NA
j_call: TRBJ2-2
cdr3_length: 13
cdr3_nt: TGTGCCAGCAGCTTTGTGGTGGACGGGGAGCTGTTTTTT
cdr3_aa: CASSFVVDGELFF

clone_size: NA
v_call: TRBV6-5
d_call: NA
j_call: TRBJ2-5
cdr3_length: 15
cdr3_nt: TGTGCCAGCAGACTCCCGGGACCAGAAGAAGAGACCCAGTACTTC
cdr3_aa: CASRLPGPEEETQYF

clone_size: NA
v_call: TRBV6-5
d_call: NA
j_call: TRBJ1-2
cdr3_length: 15
cdr3_nt: TGTGCCAGCAGTTACTCGAGACAGGTTAACTATGGCTACACCTTC
cdr3_aa: CASSYSRQVNYGYTF

clone_size: few
v_call: TRBV9
d_call: TRBD1
j_call: TRBJ1-4
cdr3_length: 14
cdr3_nt: TGTGCCAGCAGCGTGGGGACAGGGATGGAAAAACTGTTTTTT
cdr3_aa: CASSVGTGMEKLFF

clone_size: NA
v_call: TRBV5-1
d_call: NA
j_call: TRBJ2-3
cdr3_length: 16
cdr3_nt: TGCGCCAGCAGCTTGTCAGGCGGGGCTAGCACAGATACGCAGTATTTT
cdr3_aa: CASSLSGGASTDTQYF

clone_size: NA
v_call: TRBV6-5
d_call: TRBD2
j_call: TRBJ2-5
cdr3_length: 15
cdr3_nt: TGTGCCAGCAGCCTGACTAGCGGGGTACAAGAGACCCAGTACTTC
cdr3_aa: CASSLTSGVQETQYF

clone_size: many
v_call: TRBV4-3
d_call: NA
j_call: TRBJ2-2
cdr3_length: 14
cdr3_nt: TGCGCCAGCAGCCTACAGTACGGCACCGGGGAGCTGTTTTTT
cdr3_aa: CASSLQYGTGELFF

clone_size: NA
v_call: TRBV19
d_call: NA
j_call: TRBJ2-7
cdr3_length: 13
cdr3_nt: TGTGCCAGTAGTAGGGCAGGGAACTACGAGCAGTACTTC
cdr3_aa: CASSRAGNYEQYF

clone_size: NA
v_call: TRBV27
d_call: NA
j_call: TRBJ2-1
cdr3_length: 14
cdr3_nt: TGTGCCAGCAGCCCCCCCACACGGTACAATGAGCAGTTCTTC
cdr3_aa: CASSPPTRYNEQFF

clone_size: many
v_call: TRBV6-1
d_call: TRBD2
j_call: TRBJ2-7
cdr3_length: 15
cdr3_nt: TGTGCCAGCAGTGAAAAGTCTAGCGGATACTACGAGCAGTACTTC
cdr3_aa: CASSEKSSGYYEQYF

clone_size: NA
v_call: TRBV18
d_call: NA
j_call: TRBJ1-2
cdr3_length: 15
cdr3_nt: TGTGCCAGCTCACCCGACAGGACCTTTAACTATGGCTACACCTTC
cdr3_aa: CASSPDRTFNYGYTF

clone_size: NA
v_call: TRBV6-7
d_call: TRBD1
j_call: TRBJ2-1
cdr3_length: 15
cdr3_nt: TGTGCCAGCAGTTTGCAGGGGGTACCCTACAATGAGCAGTTCTTC
cdr3_aa: CASSLQGVPYNEQFF

clone_size: few
v_call: TRBV7-9
d_call: NA
j_call: TRBJ1-1
cdr3_length: 15
cdr3_nt: TGTGCCAGCAGCTACCTCAGGGGTTGGTACACTGAAGCTTTCTTT
cdr3_aa: CASSYLRGWYTEAFF

clone_size: NA
v_call: TRBV11-3
d_call: NA
j_call: TRBJ2-1
cdr3_length: 12
cdr3_nt: TGTGCCAGCAGCTTGGAGAACAATGAGCAGTTCTTC
cdr3_aa: CASSLENNEQFF

clone_size: NA
v_call: TRBV19
d_call: NA
j_call: TRBJ2-7
cdr3_length: 12
cdr3_nt: TGTGCCATCCTTGTCCAGAACTACGAGCAGTACTTC
cdr3_aa: CAILVQNYEQYF